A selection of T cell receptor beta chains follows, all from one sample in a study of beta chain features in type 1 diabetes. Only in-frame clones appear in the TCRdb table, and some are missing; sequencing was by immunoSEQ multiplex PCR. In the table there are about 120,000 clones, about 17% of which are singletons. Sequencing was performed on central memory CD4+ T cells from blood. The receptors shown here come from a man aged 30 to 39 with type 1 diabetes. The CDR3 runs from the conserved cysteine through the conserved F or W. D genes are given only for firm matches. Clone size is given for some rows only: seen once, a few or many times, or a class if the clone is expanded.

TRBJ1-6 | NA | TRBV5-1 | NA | TGCGCCAGCAGCCTGGATTCCTATAATTCACCCCTCCACTTT | CASSLDSYNSPLHF
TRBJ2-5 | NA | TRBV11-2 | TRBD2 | TGTGCCAGCAGCGTTAGGATGGGGACTATTGGAGAGACCCAGTACTTC | CASSVRMGTIGETQYF
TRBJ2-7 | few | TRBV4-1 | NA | TGCGCCAGCAGCCAAATGATAACAGGTTCCCACGAGCAGTACTTC | CASSQMITGSHEQYF
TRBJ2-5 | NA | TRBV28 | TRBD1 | TGTGCCAGCAGGAGGACAGGGGGCCGGGAGACCCAGTACTTC | CASRRTGGRETQYF
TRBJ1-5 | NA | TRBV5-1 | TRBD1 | TGCGCCAGCAGTTTGACAGGGGAGGATCAGCCCCAGCATTTT | CASSLTGEDQPQHF
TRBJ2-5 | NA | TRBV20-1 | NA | TGCAGTGCTAGACAGCTAGAGACCCAGTACTTC | CSARQLETQYF
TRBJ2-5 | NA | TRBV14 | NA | TGTGCCAGCAGCCAAGTAGGGAGCGAGACCCAGTACTTC | CASSQVGSETQYF
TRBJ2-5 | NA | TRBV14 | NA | TGTGCCAGCAGCCAAATGCGGAGCAGCCCAGAGACCCAGTACTTC | CASSQMRSSPETQYF
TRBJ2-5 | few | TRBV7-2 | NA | TGTGCCAGCAGCTTTCTGTTTAGGGAAGAGACCCAGTACTTC | CASSFLFREETQYF
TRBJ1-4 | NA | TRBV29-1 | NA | TGCAGCGTTGCCGGTAATGAAAAACTGTTTTTT | CSVAGNEKLFF
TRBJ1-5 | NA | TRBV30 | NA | TGTGCCTGGAGTCCTACCAGTCAGCATCAGCCCCAGCATTTT | CAWSPTSQHQPQHF
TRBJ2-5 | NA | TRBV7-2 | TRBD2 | TGTGCCAGCAGCTACGGACTAGCGGGGGCACAAGAGACCCAGTACTTC | CASSYGLAGAQETQYF
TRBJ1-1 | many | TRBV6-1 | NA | TGTGCCACCAGGGGCGACACTGAAGCTTTCTTT | CATRGDTEAFF
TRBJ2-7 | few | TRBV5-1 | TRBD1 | TGCGCCAGCAGCGTTGACAGGGCTAGCTCCTACGAGCAGTACTTC | CASSVDRASSYEQYF
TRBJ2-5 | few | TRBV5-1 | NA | TGCGCCAGCGGCCCACTTGGGCCAGAGACCCAGTACTTC | CASGPLGPETQYF
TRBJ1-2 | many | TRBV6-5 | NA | TGTGCCAGCAGTTACGGAGCAGCCGAGACTAGCTATGGCTACACCTTC | CASSYGAAETSYGYTF
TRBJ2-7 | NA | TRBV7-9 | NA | TGTGCCAGCACCAAAGGGGAGGTGATCTACGAGCAGTACTTC | CASTKGEVIYEQYF
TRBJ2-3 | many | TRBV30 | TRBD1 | TGTGCCTGGAGGAGGACAGGTCCAGATACGCAGTATTTT | CAWRRTGPDTQYF
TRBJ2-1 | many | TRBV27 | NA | TGTGCCAGCAGTTTTTCCCTCAGCTCCTACAATGAGCAGTTCTTC | CASSFSLSSYNEQFF
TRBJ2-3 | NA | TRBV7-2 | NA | TGTGCCAGCAGCTTAGCGGATACGCAGTATTTT | CASSLADTQYF
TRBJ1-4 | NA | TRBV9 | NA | TGTGCCAGCAGCGTCTGGGGGGTGGCGAATGAAAAACTGTTTTTT | CASSVWGVANEKLFF
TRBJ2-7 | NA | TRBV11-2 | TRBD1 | TGTGCCAGCAGCTCTAACAGGGGCCGATACGAGCAGTACTTC | CASSSNRGRYEQYF
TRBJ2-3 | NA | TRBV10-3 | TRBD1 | TGTGCAGGGGGCCCTAGCACAGATACGCAGTATTTT | CAGGPSTDTQYF
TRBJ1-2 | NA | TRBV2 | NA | TGTGCCAGCAATAGGAGGGGCTATGGCTACACCTTC | CASNRRGYGYTF
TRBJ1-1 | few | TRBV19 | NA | TGTGCCAGTAGTCCCGCGGGGGGCACTGAAGCTTTCTTT | CASSPAGGTEAFF
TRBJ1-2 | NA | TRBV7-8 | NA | TGTGCCAGCAGCCCGCAGGGGAGTGGAGGCTACACCTTC | CASSPQGSGGYTF
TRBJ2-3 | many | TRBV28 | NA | TGTGCCAGCAGTTCCGGGGTAACGAATACGCAGTATTTT | CASSSGVTNTQYF